This T cell receptor (beta chain) was profiled in a study of T cells during gluten challenge in celiac disease (dated by TCRdb to the late 2010s). Looking at the study overall: Blood was collected at baseline, day 6 and day 14 of the challenge, whereas duodenal biopsies were collected at baseline and day 14. On the Illumina MiSeq, single-cell libraries were sequenced as paired-end 250 bp and bulk libraries as paired-end 300 bp.

At the junction V is shortened by 5 bases and J by 0 bases, with 9 bases in between. Reading the germline V gene (reference sequence) gives CDR1 DFQATT and CDR2 SNEGSKA. The CDR3 runs 13 residues from the cysteine to the phenylalanine. CDR3 DNA is the only sequence kept; it has 39 bases, read in frame from the first base. General study outcomes and caveats: Across more than five patients, roughly 11-44% of single-cell TCR-alpha/beta clonotypes at the latest time point were also found at baseline, with roughly 51-56% being obtained from bulk data. Bulk sequencing of challenge samples was performed for only a couple of patients with many gluten-specific T cells. Increased clonal expansion on day 6 was shown by a lower sample-corrected Shannon diversity of circulating gluten-specific T cells. Circulating gluten-specific T cells peaked on day 6, and the day-6 repertoire appeared to consist largely of expanded preexisting memory clonotypes.

In blood, tetramer-binding CD4+ effector-memory gut-homing T cells were gated as CD3+, CD45RA-, CD62L- and integrin beta7+, with lineage markers excluded. Treated celiac disease patients on a gluten-free diet underwent a 14-day oral dietary gluten challenge to study recall of gluten-specific T cells. Cells were sorted on an Aria II cell sorter as single cells, and also in bulk when tetramer-positive cells were relatively numerous. Before staining, peripheral blood mononuclear cells were isolated using Ficoll density gradient centrifugation and then cryopreserved. Thawed cells were stained with a pool of PE-conjugated HLA-DQ:gluten tetramers presenting immunodominant gluten epitopes before sorting of tetramer-binding CD4+ T cells. Following HLA-DQ:gluten tetramer staining, tetramer-based enrichment was performed on blood samples. Library creation used 5' RACE. Sequencing relied on an Illumina MiSeq. A modified SMART protocol was used to prepare bulk TCR libraries. In the paper's pipeline: Selected pRESTO steps were used to preprocess reads, and IMGT/HighV-QUEST was used to assign V, D, J genes and CDR3 junctions. A bulk sequence was kept only when it showed up in at least two replicates with 10 or more cumulative reads. In samples containing more than 20 cells, repertoire diversity was estimated using an undersampling-corrected Shannon index. TCRdb trimmed the raw reads at Q25, called clones with MiXCR and kept productive beta chains. Duplicate CDR3 protein sequences are folded into a single record with the most common DNA and genes. In this record, the V and J calls reflect TCRdb's handling and not the investigators' own analysis. For this sample the table gives about 200 distinct CDR3 sequences, of which about a tenth were detected only once. The ten top clones hold 56% of the sample.

Comment on this clonotype: Qualities for individual bases were not recorded, and no much larger clone is one base off.

The material sequenced was gluten-specific CD4+ T cells sorted from blood using tetramers, taken at baseline or on day 6, 14 or 28 of gluten challenge (not recorded which). The sequence came from a male donor with celiac disease. The chain was built from TRBV20-1 and TRBJ2-3, and possibly TRBD2, on 6 matching bases. The DNA sequence is as follows: TGCAGTGCTCAAAGCGGGAGCACAGATACGCAGTATTTT. Its coded protein is CSAQSGSTDTQYF.